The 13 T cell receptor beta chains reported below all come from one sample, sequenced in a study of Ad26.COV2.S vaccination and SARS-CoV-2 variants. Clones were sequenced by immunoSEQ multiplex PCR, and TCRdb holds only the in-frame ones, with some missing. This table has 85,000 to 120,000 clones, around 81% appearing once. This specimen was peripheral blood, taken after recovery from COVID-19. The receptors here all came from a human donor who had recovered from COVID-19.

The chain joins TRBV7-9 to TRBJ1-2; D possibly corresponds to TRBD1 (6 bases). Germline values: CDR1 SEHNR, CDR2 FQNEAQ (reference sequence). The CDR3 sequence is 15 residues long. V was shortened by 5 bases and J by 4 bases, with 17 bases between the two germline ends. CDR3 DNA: TGTGCCAGCAGCCCTCACAGGGTTTTAAGCTATGGCTACACCTTC. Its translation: CASSPHRVLSYGYTF.

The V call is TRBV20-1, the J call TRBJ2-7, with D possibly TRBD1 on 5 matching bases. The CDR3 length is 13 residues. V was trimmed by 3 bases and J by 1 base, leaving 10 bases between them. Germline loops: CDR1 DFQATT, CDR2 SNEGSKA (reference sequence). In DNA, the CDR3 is TGCAGTGCTAGTTTGGCAGGGTCCTACGAGCAGTACTTC. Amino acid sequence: CSASLAGSYEQYF.

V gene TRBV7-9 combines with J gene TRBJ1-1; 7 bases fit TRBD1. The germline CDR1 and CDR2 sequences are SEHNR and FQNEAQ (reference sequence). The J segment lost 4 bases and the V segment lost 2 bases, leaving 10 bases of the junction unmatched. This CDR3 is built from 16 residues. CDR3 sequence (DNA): TGTGCCAGCAGCTTACACAGGGGAGAGGGCGGCACTGAAGCTTTCTTT. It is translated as CASSLHRGEGGTEAFF.

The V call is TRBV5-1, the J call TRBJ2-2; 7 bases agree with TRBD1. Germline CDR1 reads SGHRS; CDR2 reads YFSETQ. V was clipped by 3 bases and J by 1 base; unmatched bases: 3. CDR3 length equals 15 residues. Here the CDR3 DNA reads TGCGCCAGCAGCTGGGACAGAGTGAACACCGGGGAGCTGTTTTTT. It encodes CASSWDRVNTGELFF. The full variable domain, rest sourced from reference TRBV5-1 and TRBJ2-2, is KAGVTQTPRYLIKTRGQQVTLSCSPISGHRSVSWYQQTPGQGLQFLFEYFSETQRNKGNFPGRFSGRQFSNSRSEMNVSTLELGDSALYLCASSWDRVNTGELFFGEGSRLTVL.

CDR3 sequence: CATSASSGTGPYNEQFF. DNA for the CDR3: TGTGCCACCAGTGCTTCCTCCGGGACAGGCCCCTACAATGAGCAGTTCTTC. The chain recombines TRBV24-1 with TRBJ2-1; 8 nucleotides align to TRBD1. This CDR3 contains 17 residues. Germline assignment: CDR1 KGHDR and CDR2 SFDVKD. V dropped 5 bases and J dropped 2; count of bases not matched to a gene: 10.

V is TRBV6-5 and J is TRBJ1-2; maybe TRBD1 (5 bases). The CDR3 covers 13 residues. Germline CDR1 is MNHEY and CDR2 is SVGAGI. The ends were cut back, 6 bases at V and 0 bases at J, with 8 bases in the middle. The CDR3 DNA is TGTGCCAGCAGCCGGACACCTAACTATGGCTACACCTTC. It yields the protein CASSRTPNYGYTF.

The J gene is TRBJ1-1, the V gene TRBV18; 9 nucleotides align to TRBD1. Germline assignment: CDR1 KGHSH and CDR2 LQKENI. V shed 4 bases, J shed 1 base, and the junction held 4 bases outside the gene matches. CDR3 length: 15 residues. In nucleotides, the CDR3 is TGTGCCAGCTCACAAGGGACAGGGAGGAACACTGAAGCTTTCTTT. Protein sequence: CASSQGTGRNTEAFF.

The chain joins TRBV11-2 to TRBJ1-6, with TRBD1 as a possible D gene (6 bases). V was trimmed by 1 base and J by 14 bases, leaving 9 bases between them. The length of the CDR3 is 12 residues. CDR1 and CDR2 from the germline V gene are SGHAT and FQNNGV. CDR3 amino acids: CASSLVGATLHF. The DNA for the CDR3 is TGTGCCAGCAGCTTAGTGGGGGCCACCCTCCACTTT.

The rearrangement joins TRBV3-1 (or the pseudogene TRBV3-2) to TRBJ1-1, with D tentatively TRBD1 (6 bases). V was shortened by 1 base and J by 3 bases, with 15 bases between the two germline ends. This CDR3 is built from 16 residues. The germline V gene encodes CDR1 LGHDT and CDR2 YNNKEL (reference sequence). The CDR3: CASSQAAGAADTEAFF. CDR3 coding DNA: TGTGCCAGCAGCCAAGCGGCGGGGGCGGCGGACACTGAAGCTTTCTTT.

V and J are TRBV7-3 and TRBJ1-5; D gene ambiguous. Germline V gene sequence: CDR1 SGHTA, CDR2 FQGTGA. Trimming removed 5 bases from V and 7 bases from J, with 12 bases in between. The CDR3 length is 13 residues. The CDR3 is CASSPLAGQPQHF. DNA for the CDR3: TGTGCCAGCAGCCCCCTGGCGGGGCAGCCCCAGCATTTT.

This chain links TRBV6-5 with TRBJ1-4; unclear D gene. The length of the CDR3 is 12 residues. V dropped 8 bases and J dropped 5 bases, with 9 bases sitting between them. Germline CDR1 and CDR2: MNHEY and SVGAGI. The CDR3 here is CASAPTNEKLFF. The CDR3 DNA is TGTGCCAGCGCCCCCACGAATGAAAAACTGTTTTTT.

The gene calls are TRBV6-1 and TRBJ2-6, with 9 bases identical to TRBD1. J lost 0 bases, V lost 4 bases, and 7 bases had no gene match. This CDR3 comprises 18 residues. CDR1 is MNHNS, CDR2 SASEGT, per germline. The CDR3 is CASSGRTGAFSGANVLTF. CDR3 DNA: TGTGCCAGCAGTGGGAGGACAGGGGCCTTCTCTGGGGCCAACGTCCTGACTTTC.

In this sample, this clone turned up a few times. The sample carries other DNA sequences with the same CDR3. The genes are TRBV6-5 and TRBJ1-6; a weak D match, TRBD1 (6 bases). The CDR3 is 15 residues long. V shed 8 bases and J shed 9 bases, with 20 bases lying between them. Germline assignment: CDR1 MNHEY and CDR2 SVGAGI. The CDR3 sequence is CASCRGVGSGSPLHF. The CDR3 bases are TGTGCCAGCTGCAGGGGAGTGGGGAGTGGTTCACCCCTCCACTTT.